The clone carrying this TCR beta chain occurred a few times. The antigen is unknown. The data derive from a study of T cell repertoires in cytomegalovirus infection. The germline V and J ends were trimmed by 7 bases and 8 bases, with 10 bases remaining between them. Germline V gene lookup returns CDR1 KGHDR and CDR2 SFDVKD. This CDR3 comprises 12 residues. TCRdb re-called the reads with MiXCR, one entry per CDR3 protein. The data contain approximately 300,000 distinct CDR3 sequences, 25% of them singletons. The V call is TRBV24-1, the J call TRBJ1-4; D is undetermined. The specimen comprised cultured PBMCs, sampled from culture after CMV antigen stimulation. This TCR came from a human donor in good health (CMV status not recorded). Some clones in this sample may be carry-over from other donors' samples. DNA for the CDR3: TGTGCCACCAGCCCATGGGGAGAAAAACTGTTTTTT. Translated: CATSPWGEKLFF.